A selection of T cell receptor beta chains follows, all from one sample in a study of OX40 agonist ivuxolimab in advanced cancers. Produced via immunoSEQ multiplex PCR; TCRdb's table is partial and in-frame only. The sample has about 90,000 clones, 80% to 90% seen once. Source: CD4+ or CD8+ T cells sorted from blood, taken in a trial of the OX40 agonist ivuxolimab. The origin of the receptors is an adult with an advanced solid tumor such as melanoma, head and neck, liver or kidney cancer. CDR3s include the opening cysteine and the closing phenylalanine or tryptophan. Fields, in order: V gene, clone size, J gene, D gene, CDR3 protein, CDR3 DNA. The D gene is left open where the match is weak. Some rows have no size entry. The others give once, few or many, or a class for an expanded clone.

v_call: TRBV7-6
clone_size: NA
j_call: TRBJ1-4
d_call: NA
cdr3_aa: CASSLASSRGLEKLFF
cdr3_nt: TGTGCCAGCAGCTTAGCGTCTTCAAGGGGATTGGAAAAACTGTTTTTT

v_call: TRBV10-1
clone_size: NA
j_call: TRBJ2-7
d_call: NA
cdr3_aa: CASSESTVASYEQYF
cdr3_nt: TGCGCCAGCAGTGAGAGCACCGTGGCCTCCTACGAGCAGTACTTC

v_call: TRBV18
clone_size: NA
j_call: TRBJ1-2
d_call: NA
cdr3_aa: CASSPTGREGGYTF
cdr3_nt: TGTGCCAGCTCACCTACAGGGAGGGAAGGGGGCTACACCTTC

v_call: TRBV27
clone_size: NA
j_call: TRBJ1-1
d_call: NA
cdr3_aa: CASSSSGDTEAFF
cdr3_nt: TGTGCCAGCAGTTCCTCAGGAGACACTGAAGCTTTCTTT

v_call: TRBV19
clone_size: NA
j_call: TRBJ1-1
d_call: NA
cdr3_aa: CASNPWKGSGTEAFF
cdr3_nt: TGTGCCAGCAACCCTTGGAAGGGAAGCGGCACTGAAGCTTTCTTT

v_call: TRBV18
clone_size: few
j_call: TRBJ1-2
d_call: NA
cdr3_aa: CASSRDDYGYTF
cdr3_nt: TGTGCCAGCTCGCGGGACGACTATGGCTACACCTTC

v_call: TRBV11-3
clone_size: NA
j_call: TRBJ1-2
d_call: TRBD1
cdr3_aa: CASSEQGQSGYTF
cdr3_nt: TGTGCCAGCAGCGAACAGGGACAGTCTGGCTACACCTTC

v_call: TRBV30
clone_size: once
j_call: TRBJ2-7
d_call: TRBD1
cdr3_aa: CAWETGGTYEQYF
cdr3_nt: TGTGCCTGGGAGACAGGGGGTACCTACGAGCAGTACTTC

v_call: TRBV14
clone_size: NA
j_call: TRBJ1-2
d_call: NA
cdr3_aa: CASRHTGSNYGYTF
cdr3_nt: TGTGCCAGCAGGCACACAGGGTCTAACTATGGCTACACCTTC

v_call: TRBV19
clone_size: NA
j_call: TRBJ1-5
d_call: NA
cdr3_aa: CASTDMGVQPQHF
cdr3_nt: TGTGCCAGTACTGATATGGGGGTTCAGCCCCAGCATTTT

v_call: TRBV18
clone_size: NA
j_call: TRBJ2-7
d_call: TRBD1
cdr3_aa: CASSPTGDEQYF
cdr3_nt: TGTGCCAGCTCACCGACAGGGGACGAGCAGTACTTC

v_call: TRBV30
clone_size: NA
j_call: TRBJ2-1
d_call: TRBD1
cdr3_aa: CAWSAIQGNEQFF
cdr3_nt: TGTGCCTGGAGTGCCATACAGGGGAATGAGCAGTTCTTC

v_call: TRBV6-5
clone_size: NA
j_call: TRBJ2-7
d_call: NA
cdr3_aa: CASSYTASYEQYF
cdr3_nt: TGTGCCAGCAGTTATACAGCATCCTACGAGCAGTACTTC

v_call: TRBV27
clone_size: NA
j_call: TRBJ1-2
d_call: NA
cdr3_aa: CASSFTGNGHYGYTF
cdr3_nt: TGTGCCAGCAGTTTTACAGGAAATGGCCACTATGGCTACACCTTC

v_call: TRBV14
clone_size: few
j_call: TRBJ2-7
d_call: NA
cdr3_aa: CASSQVSRDEQYF
cdr3_nt: TGTGCCAGCAGCCAAGTAAGCCGGGACGAGCAGTACTTC

v_call: TRBV5-1
clone_size: NA
j_call: TRBJ1-1
d_call: NA
cdr3_aa: CASSFSTNTEAFF
cdr3_nt: TGCGCCAGCAGCTTCTCCACCAACACTGAAGCTTTCTTT

v_call: TRBV10-3
clone_size: NA
j_call: TRBJ2-3
d_call: NA
cdr3_aa: CAIKRSSGTDTQYF
cdr3_nt: TGTGCCATCAAACGGTCTAGCGGCACAGATACGCAGTATTTT

v_call: TRBV6-6
clone_size: NA
j_call: TRBJ1-4
d_call: TRBD1
cdr3_aa: CASSYATSTGNEKLFF
cdr3_nt: TGTGCCAGCAGTTACGCAACCTCGACAGGGAACGAAAAACTGTTTTTT

v_call: TRBV5-4
clone_size: NA
j_call: TRBJ2-1
d_call: TRBD1
cdr3_aa: CASWARGNNNEQFF
cdr3_nt: TGTGCCAGTTGGGCCAGGGGGAACAACAATGAGCAGTTCTTC

v_call: TRBV11-3
clone_size: once
j_call: TRBJ1-2
d_call: NA
cdr3_aa: CASSLDTNYGYTF
cdr3_nt: TGTGCCAGCAGCTTAGACACTAACTATGGCTACACCTTC

v_call: TRBV27
clone_size: NA
j_call: TRBJ1-1
d_call: NA
cdr3_aa: CASSLKGGNTEAFF
cdr3_nt: TGTGCCAGCAGTTTAAAGGGGGGGAACACTGAAGCTTTCTTT

v_call: TRBV5-1
clone_size: NA
j_call: TRBJ2-1
d_call: TRBD2
cdr3_aa: CASSLTSGPNEQFF
cdr3_nt: TGCGCCAGCAGCTTGACTAGCGGGCCTAATGAGCAGTTCTTC

v_call: TRBV27
clone_size: NA
j_call: TRBJ1-4
d_call: NA
cdr3_aa: CASRVGSLSEKLFF
cdr3_nt: TGTGCCAGCCGGGTGGGCAGCCTAAGTGAAAAACTGTTTTTT

v_call: TRBV5-1
clone_size: once
j_call: TRBJ1-4
d_call: NA
cdr3_aa: CASALGFSANEKLFF
cdr3_nt: TGCGCCAGCGCCCTGGGTTTTTCGGCTAATGAAAAACTGTTTTTT

v_call: TRBV2
clone_size: NA
j_call: TRBJ1-5
d_call: NA
cdr3_aa: CASTWEGISNQPQHF
cdr3_nt: TGTGCCAGCACATGGGAAGGTATTAGCAATCAGCCCCAGCATTTT

v_call: TRBV19
clone_size: NA
j_call: TRBJ1-1
d_call: NA
cdr3_aa: CASTSGSGLWTEAFF
cdr3_nt: TGTGCCAGTACCTCGGGGTCAGGGCTTTGGACTGAAGCTTTCTTT

v_call: TRBV27
clone_size: NA
j_call: TRBJ2-7
d_call: NA
cdr3_aa: CASSLGSEQYF
cdr3_nt: TGTGCCAGCAGTTTAGGGTCCGAGCAGTACTTC

v_call: TRBV2
clone_size: NA
j_call: TRBJ2-1
d_call: NA
cdr3_aa: CASTGGGSSYNEQFF
cdr3_nt: TGTGCCAGCACCGGAGGGGGGAGCTCCTACAATGAGCAGTTCTTC

v_call: TRBV30
clone_size: NA
j_call: TRBJ2-3
d_call: TRBD2
cdr3_aa: CAWSVPTLAGGILLTDTQYF
cdr3_nt: TGTGCCTGGAGTGTACCGACTTTAGCGGGAGGGATCCTCCTCACAGATACGCAGTATTTT

v_call: TRBV7-9
clone_size: NA
j_call: TRBJ1-1
d_call: TRBD1
cdr3_aa: CASSTRQGDTEAFF
cdr3_nt: TGTGCCAGCAGCACACGACAGGGGGACACTGAAGCTTTCTTT